This T cell receptor beta chain was profiled in a study of T cells in Graves' hyperthyroidism and ophthalmopathy. Study-level information: Peripheral blood specimens were obtained at initial diagnosis, prior to any treatment.

This clonotype has a count of ten or more. RNA transcripts provided the source from which TCR beta CDR3 regions were amplified. In the first-round RT-PCR of the TCR CDR3, the HTBI primer set was used. TCRdb itself ran the multiplex PCR reads through MiXCR, one entry per CDR3 protein. The sample carries under 350,000 distinct CDR3 sequences, about an eighth recorded once. Based on clinical symptoms, serum thyroxine and TRAb, thyroid ultrasound and orbital computed tomography, diagnoses were reached. Preceding any ophthalmopathy symptoms, the blood sample dates from first hyperthyroidism diagnosis. V shed 4 bases, J shed 0 bases, and the junction held 5 bases outside the gene matches. The CDR3 sequence is 16 residues long. Germline CDR1 SQVTM, CDR2 ANQGSEA.

Sequences were obtained from blood. This TCR was sampled from a young woman with Graves' hyperthyroidism that later progressed to Graves' ophthalmopathy. The V gene is TRBV29-1, the J gene TRBJ2-2; 10 bases are a match to TRBD1. The CDR3 reads CSVARQGATNTGELFF. The DNA for the CDR3 is TGCAGCGTTGCCCGACAGGGGGCTACGAACACCGGGGAGCTGTTTTTT.